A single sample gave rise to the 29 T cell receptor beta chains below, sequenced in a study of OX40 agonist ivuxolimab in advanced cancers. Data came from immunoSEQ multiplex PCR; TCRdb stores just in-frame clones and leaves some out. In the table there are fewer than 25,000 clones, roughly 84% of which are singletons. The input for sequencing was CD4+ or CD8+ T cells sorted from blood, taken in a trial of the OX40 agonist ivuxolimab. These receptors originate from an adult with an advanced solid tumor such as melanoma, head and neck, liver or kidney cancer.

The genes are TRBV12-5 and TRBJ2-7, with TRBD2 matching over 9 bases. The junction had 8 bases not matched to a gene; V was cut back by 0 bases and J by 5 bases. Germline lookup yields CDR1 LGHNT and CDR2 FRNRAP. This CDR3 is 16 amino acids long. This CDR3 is CASGLVWAGGPDEQYF. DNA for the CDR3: TGTGCTAGTGGTTTGGTTTGGGCGGGAGGGCCGGACGAGCAGTACTTC.

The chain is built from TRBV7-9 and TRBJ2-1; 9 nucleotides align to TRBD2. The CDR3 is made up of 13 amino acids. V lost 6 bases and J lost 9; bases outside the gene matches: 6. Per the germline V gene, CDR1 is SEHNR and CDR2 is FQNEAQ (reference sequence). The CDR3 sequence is CASRPGTSLEQFF. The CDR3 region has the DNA TGTGCCAGCAGGCCCGGGACTAGCCTTGAGCAGTTCTTC.

The CDR3 reads CASSPSGSGAYEQYF. CDR3 coding DNA: TGTGCCAGCAGCCCGAGCGGGAGTGGCGCCTACGAGCAGTACTTC. This rearrangement joins TRBV9 to TRBJ2-5; 8 bases match TRBD2. The DNA end is a closer match to TRBJ2-7, so the J assignment may be wrong. The germline CDR1 and CDR2 sequences are SGDLS and YYNGEE. There are 15 residues in the CDR3.

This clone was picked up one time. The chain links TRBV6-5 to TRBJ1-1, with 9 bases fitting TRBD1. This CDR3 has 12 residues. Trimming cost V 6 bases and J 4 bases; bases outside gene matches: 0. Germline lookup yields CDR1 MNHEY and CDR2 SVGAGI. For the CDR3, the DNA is TGTGCCAGCAGGGACAGGGGCACTGAAGCTTTCTTT. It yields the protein CASRDRGTEAFF.

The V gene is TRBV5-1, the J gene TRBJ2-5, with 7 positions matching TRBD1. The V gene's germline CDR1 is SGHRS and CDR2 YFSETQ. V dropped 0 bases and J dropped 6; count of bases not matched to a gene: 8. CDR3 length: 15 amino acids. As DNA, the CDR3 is TGCGCCAGCAGCTTGGGAACGGACAGGTTAAAGACCCAGTACTTC. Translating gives CASSLGTDRLKTQYF.

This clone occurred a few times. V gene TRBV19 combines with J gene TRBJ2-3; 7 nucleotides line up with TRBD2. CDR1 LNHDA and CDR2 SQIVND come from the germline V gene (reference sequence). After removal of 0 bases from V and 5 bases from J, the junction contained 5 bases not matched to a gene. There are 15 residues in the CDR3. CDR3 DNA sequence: TGTGCCAGTAGTATAGACGGAGCGGGACTAGATACGCAGTATTTT. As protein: CASSIDGAGLDTQYF.

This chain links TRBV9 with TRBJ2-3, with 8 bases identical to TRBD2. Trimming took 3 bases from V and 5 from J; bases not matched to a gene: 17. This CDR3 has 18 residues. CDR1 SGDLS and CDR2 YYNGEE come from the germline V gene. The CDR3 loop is CASSAKTVAGRREDTQYF. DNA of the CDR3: TGTGCCAGCAGCGCCAAAACGGTAGCGGGAAGAAGAGAAGATACGCAGTATTTT.

Here the CDR3 reads CASSPTSSSYEQYF. CDR3 DNA: TGTGCCAGCAGCCCAACTAGCAGCTCCTACGAGCAGTACTTC. The rearrangement joins TRBV5-6 to TRBJ2-7; tentative D call: TRBD2 (6 bases). This CDR3 comprises 14 residues. The V end was cut by 4 bases, the J end by 0 bases, with 11 bases between. Germline V gene data show CDR1 as SGHDT and CDR2 as YYEEEE.

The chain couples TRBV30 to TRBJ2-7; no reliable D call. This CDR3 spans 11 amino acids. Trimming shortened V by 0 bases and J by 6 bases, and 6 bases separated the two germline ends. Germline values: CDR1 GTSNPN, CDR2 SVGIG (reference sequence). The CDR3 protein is CAWSVGGEQYF. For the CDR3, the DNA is TGTGCCTGGAGTGTAGGTGGCGAGCAGTACTTC.

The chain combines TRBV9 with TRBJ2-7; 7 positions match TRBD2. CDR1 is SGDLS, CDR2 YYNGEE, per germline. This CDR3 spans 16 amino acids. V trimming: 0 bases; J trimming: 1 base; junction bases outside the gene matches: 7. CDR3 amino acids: CASSVAGTMSSYEQYF. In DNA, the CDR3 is TGTGCCAGCAGCGTAGCCGGGACTATGTCGTCCTACGAGCAGTACTTC.

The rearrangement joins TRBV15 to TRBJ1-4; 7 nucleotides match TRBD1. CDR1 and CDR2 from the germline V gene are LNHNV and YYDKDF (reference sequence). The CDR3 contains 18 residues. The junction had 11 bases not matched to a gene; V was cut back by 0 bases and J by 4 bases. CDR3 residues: CATSRELMRDRYNEKLFF. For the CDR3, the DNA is TGTGCCACCAGCAGAGAACTGATGAGGGACAGATATAATGAAAAACTGTTTTTT.

The CDR3 is CASRSIGGEQFF. CDR3 DNA: TGTGCCAGCAGGAGCATCGGAGGTGAGCAGTTCTTC. The chain has TRBV7-8 and TRBJ2-1; tentatively, D is TRBD2 (5 bases). The V end was cut by 6 bases, the J end by 9 bases, with 12 bases between. The CDR3 has 12 amino acids. CDR1 is SGHVS, CDR2 FQNEAQ, per germline.

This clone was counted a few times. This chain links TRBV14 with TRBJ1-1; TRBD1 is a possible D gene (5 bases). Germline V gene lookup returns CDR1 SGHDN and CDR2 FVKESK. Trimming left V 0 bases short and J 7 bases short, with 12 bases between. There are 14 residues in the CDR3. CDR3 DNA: TGTGCCAGCAGCCAAGATTGGGGGTCGGATGAAGCTTTCTTT. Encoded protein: CASSQDWGSDEAFF. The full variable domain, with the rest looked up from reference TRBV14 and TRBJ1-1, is EAGVTQFPSHSVIEKGQTVTLRCDPISGHDNLYWYRRVMGKEIKFLLHFVKESKQDESGMPNNRFLAERTGGTYSTLKVQPAELEDSGVYFCASSQDWGSDEAFFGQGTRLTVV.

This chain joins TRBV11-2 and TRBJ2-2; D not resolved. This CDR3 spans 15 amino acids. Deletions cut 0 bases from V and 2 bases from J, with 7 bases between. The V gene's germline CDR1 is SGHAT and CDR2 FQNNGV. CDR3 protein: CASSLETANTGELFF. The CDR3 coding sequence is TGTGCCAGCAGCTTAGAAACGGCTAACACCGGGGAGCTGTTTTTT.

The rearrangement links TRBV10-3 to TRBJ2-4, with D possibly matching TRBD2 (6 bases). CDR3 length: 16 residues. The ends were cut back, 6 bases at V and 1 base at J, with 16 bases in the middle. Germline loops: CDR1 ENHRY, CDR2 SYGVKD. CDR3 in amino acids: CAISPGTYAAKNIQYF. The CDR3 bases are TGTGCCATCAGCCCCGGGACTTATGCTGCCAAAAACATTCAGTACTTC.

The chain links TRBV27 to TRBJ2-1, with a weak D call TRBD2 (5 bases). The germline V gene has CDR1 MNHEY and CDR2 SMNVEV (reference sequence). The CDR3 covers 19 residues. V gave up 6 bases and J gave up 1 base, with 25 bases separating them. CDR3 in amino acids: CASSLRGGLRIGSYNEQFF. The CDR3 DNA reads TGTGCCAGCAGCCTACGCGGCGGGCTTCGCATTGGATCCTACAATGAGCAGTTCTTC.

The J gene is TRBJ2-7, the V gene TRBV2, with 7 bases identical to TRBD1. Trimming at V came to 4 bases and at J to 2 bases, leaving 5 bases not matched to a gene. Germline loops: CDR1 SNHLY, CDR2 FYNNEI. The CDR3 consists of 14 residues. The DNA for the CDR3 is TGTGCCAGCAGTGCCGGGACAGCGACCTACGAGCAGTACTTC. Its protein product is CASSAGTATYEQYF. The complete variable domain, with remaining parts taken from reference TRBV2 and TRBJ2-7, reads EPEVTQTPSHQVTQMGQEVILRCVPISNHLYFYWYRQILGQKVEFLVSFYNNEISEKSEIFDDQFSVERPDGSNFTLKIRSTKLEDSAMYFCASSAGTATYEQYFGPGTRLTVT.

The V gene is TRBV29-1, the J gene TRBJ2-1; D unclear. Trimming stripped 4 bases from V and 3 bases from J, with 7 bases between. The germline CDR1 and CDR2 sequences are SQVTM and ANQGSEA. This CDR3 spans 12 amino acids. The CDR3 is CSVVLFYNEQFF. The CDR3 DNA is TGCAGCGTTGTTCTGTTCTACAATGAGCAGTTCTTC.

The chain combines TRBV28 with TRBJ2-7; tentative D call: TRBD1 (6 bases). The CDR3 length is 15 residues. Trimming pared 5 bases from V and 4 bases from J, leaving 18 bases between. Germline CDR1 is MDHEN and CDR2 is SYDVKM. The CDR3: CASSGSGGAQYEQYF. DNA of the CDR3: TGTGCCAGCAGTGGGTCTGGGGGCGCTCAGTACGAGCAGTACTTC.

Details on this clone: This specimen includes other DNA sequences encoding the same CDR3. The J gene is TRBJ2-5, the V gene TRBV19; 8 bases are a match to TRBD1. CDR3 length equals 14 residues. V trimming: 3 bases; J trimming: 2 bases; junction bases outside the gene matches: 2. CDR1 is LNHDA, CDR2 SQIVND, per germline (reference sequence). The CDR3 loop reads CASSIYRGQETQYF. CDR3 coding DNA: TGTGCCAGTAGTATTTACAGGGGGCAAGAGACCCAGTACTTC.

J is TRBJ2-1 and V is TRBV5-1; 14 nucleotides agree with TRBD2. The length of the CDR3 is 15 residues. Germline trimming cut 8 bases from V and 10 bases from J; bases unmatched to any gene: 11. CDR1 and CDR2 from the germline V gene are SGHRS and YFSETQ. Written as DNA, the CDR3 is TGCGCCAGTAATGAGGGACTAGCGGGAGTACAGGAGCAGTTCTTC. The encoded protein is CASNEGLAGVQEQFF.

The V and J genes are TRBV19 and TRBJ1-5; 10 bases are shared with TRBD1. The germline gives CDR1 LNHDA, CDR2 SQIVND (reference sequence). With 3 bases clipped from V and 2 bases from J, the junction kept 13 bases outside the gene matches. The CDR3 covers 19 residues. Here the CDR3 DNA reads TGTGCCAGTAGTATCGGGGCGGACAGGGGGAACCCCGGCAATCAGCCCCAGCATTTT. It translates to CASSIGADRGNPGNQPQHF.

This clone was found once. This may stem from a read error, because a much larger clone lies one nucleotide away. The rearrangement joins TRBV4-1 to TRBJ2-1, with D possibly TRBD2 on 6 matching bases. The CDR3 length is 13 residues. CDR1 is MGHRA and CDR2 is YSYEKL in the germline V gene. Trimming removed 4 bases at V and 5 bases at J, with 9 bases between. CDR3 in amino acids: CASSRDFHNEQFF. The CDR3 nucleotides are TGCGCCAGCAGCCGGGACTTCCACAATGAGCAGTTCTTC.

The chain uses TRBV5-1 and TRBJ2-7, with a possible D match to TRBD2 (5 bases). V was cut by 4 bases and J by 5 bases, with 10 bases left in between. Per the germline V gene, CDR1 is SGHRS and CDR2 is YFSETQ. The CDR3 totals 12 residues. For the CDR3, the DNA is TGCGCCAGCAGCCCCGGGATGGACGAGCAGTACTTC. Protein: CASSPGMDEQYF.

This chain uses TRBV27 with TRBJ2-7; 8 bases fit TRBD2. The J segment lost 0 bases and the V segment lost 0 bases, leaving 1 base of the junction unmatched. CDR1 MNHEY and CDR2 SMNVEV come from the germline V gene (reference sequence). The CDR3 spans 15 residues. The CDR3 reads CASSLSSGNSYEQYF. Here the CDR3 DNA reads TGTGCCAGCAGTTTATCTAGCGGGAACTCCTACGAGCAGTACTTC.

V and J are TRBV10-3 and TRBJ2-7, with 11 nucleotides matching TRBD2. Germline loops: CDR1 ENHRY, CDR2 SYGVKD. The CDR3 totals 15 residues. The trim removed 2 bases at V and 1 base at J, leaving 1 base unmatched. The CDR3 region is CAISETSGGSYEQYF. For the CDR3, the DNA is TGTGCCATCAGTGAGACTAGCGGGGGATCCTACGAGCAGTACTTC.

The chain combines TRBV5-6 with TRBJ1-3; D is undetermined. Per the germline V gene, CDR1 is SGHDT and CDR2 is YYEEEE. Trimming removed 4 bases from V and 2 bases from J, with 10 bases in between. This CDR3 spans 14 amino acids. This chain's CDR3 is CASSNGRTGNTIYF. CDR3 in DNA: TGTGCCAGCAGCAATGGACGCACTGGAAACACCATATATTTT.

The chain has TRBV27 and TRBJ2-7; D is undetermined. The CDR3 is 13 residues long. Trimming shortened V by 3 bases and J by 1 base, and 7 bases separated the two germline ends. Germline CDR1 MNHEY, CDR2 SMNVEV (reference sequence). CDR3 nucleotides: TGTGCCAGCAGTTTTTCGGTTTCCTACGAGCAGTACTTC. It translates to CASSFSVSYEQYF.

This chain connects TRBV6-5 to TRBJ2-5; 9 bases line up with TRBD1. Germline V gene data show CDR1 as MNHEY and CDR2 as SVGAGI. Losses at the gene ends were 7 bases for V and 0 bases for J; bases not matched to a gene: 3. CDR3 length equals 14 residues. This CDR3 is CASKDRGYQETQYF. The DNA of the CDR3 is TGTGCCAGCAAGGACAGGGGATACCAAGAGACCCAGTACTTC.